This is a list of T cell receptor beta chains from one sample in a study of cytomegalovirus exposure and HLA in healthy donors. Sequencing used immunoSEQ multiplex PCR; TCRdb keeps in-frame clones, though not all of them. The sample lists around 71,000 clones, approximately 57% occurring once. What was sequenced was PBMCs. Receptors were obtained from a man aged 30-40 years in good health and CMV-seropositive. Each CDR3 is given with its conserved first and last residue. A D gene is named only where the DNA matches it firmly. Expanded clones get a size class; other rows say once, few or many, or leave the size out.

cdr3_nt	cdr3_aa	d_call	j_call	clone_size	v_call
TGTGCCACCAGCAGAGACAGCTACGAGCAGTACTTC	CATSRDSYEQYF	-	TRBJ2-7	-	TRBV15
TGTGCCAGCAGCATTCGACGGGGGGTAGGGAATGAGCAGTTCTTC	CASSIRRGVGNEQFF	TRBD2	TRBJ2-1	-	TRBV7-2
TGTGCCATCCGGAGGGACGGAGGGACTGAAGCTTTCTTT	CAIRRDGGTEAFF	-	TRBJ1-1	-	TRBV19
TGTGCCAGCAGCGTATACAGGGGCGGTAATCAGCCCCAGCATTTT	CASSVYRGGNQPQHF	TRBD1	TRBJ1-5	-	TRBV2
TGTGCCAGCAGCCGGGGGGCGGGGGATCCGACCGAGCAGTACTTC	CASSRGAGDPTEQYF	-	TRBJ2-7	-	TRBV9
TGTGCCAGTAGTATTACGGGAGGGCCGGGCACCGGGGAGCTGTTTTTT	CASSITGGPGTGELFF	TRBD2	TRBJ2-2	-	TRBV19
TGTGCCAGCAGTTTATGGGGCGGAGCGGGAGAGTCCTACGAGCAGTACTTC	CASSLWGGAGESYEQYF	TRBD2	TRBJ2-7	-	TRBV28
TGTGCCAGCAGTGAAGCACTAGCGGGAGCAGATACGCAGTATTTT	CASSEALAGADTQYF	TRBD2	TRBJ2-3	-	TRBV6-1
TGTGCCAGCAGCCCTGGGACTAGCGGGGGAGGGAGGCAAGAGACCCAGTACTTC	CASSPGTSGGGRQETQYF	TRBD2	TRBJ2-5	-	TRBV5-4
TGTGCCAGCAGCTTACGGGGCTCCTACGAGCAGTACTTC	CASSLRGSYEQYF	-	TRBJ2-7	once	TRBV7-2
TGTGCCAGCTCACCCCAGGGAGGGGAGAGTGGCTACACCTTC	CASSPQGGESGYTF	-	TRBJ1-2	-	TRBV18
TGTGCCAGTAGTCTCCCCAGGGCACTAATGATTTACTCTGGGGCCAACGTCCTGACTTTC	CASSLPRALMIYSGANVLTF	-	TRBJ2-6	-	TRBV19
TGTGCCAGCAGCCCCCGGGACAGGGGGAACACCGGGGAGCTGTTTTTT	CASSPRDRGNTGELFF	TRBD1	TRBJ2-2	-	TRBV7-9
TGTGCCAGCAGTTTTAACAGGGGGAGTTACGAGCAGTACTTC	CASSFNRGSYEQYF	TRBD1	TRBJ2-7	-	TRBV7-2
TGTGCCAGCAGCTTCACGGGTAGCGGGCTCCCCCGGGGGACAGATACGCAGTATTTT	CASSFTGSGLPRGTDTQYF	TRBD2	TRBJ2-3	-	TRBV11-3
TGTGCCATCAGTCAGACTAGCGGGAATGTCATACCCGAGCAGTACTTC	CAISQTSGNVIPEQYF	TRBD2	TRBJ2-7	-	TRBV10-3
TGTGCCAGCACCCAAGGGGACTCGCTGTACGAGCAGTACTTC	CASTQGDSLYEQYF	-	TRBJ2-7	few	TRBV6-1
TGTGCCAGCAGCTTGAGCGGGGGAGGCGAGACCCAGTACTTC	CASSLSGGGETQYF	TRBD2	TRBJ2-5	-	TRBV5-4